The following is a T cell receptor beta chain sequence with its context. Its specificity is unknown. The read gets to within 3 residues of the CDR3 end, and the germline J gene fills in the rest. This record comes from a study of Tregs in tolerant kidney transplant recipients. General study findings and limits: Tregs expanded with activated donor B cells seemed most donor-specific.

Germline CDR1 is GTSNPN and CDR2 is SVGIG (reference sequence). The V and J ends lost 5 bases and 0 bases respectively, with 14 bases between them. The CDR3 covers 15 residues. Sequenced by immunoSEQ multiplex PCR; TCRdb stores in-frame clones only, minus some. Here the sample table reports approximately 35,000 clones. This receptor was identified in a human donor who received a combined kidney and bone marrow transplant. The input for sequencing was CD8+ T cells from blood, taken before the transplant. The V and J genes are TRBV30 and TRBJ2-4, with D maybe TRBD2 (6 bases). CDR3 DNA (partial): TGTGCCTGGGACGATATGCGGGAAGCCAAAAACATT. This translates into CAWDDMREAKNI. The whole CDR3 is CAWDDMREAKNIQYF. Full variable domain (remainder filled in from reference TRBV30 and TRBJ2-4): SQTIHQWPATLVQPVGSPLSLECTVEGTSNPNLYWYRQAAGRGLQLLFYSVGIGQISSEVPQNLSASRPQDRQFILSSKKLLLSDSGFYLCAWDDMREAKNIQYFGAGTRLSVL.